This note documents a single T cell receptor beta chain sequence. Its antigen is not known. These data originate in a study of human T cells and chemical hapten exposure. Study details: Skin of the upper inner arm, 2 cm by 2 cm, received 2% DPC for sensitization.

Broader study findings: Significantly greater numbers of large CDR3 similarity clusters came from expanded TCRs than from controls.

Library preparation tagged each individual cDNA molecule with a unique molecular identifier. One entry per CDR3 protein, called by TCRdb with MiXCR from the RACE reads. Seen here are 200,000 to 300,000 distinct CDR3 sequences, approximately 8.6% observed once, and the top ten hold about 2.1%. Time point in this sample: pre-sensitization, week 0. Noted treatment: therapeutic diphenylcyclopropenone sensitization with weekly scalp DPC. Those who donated were patients with alopecia, 18 to 70 years of age, and suitable for DPC. This TCR came from a woman aged 40 to 50 with alopecia areata. Some clones in this sample may be carry-over from other donors' samples. This specimen was whole blood, taken in connection with sensitization to the hapten diphenylcyclopropenone (DPC).

This CDR3 is CASSFSPKGFTQYF. Written as DNA, the CDR3 is TGTGCCAGCAGTTTCTCCCCTAAAGGGTTCACGCAGTATTTT. The V call is TRBV12-3 or TRBV12-4, the J call TRBJ2-3; no firm D call. Trimming pared 3 bases from V and 9 bases from J, leaving 16 bases between. The CDR3 has 14 amino acids.